One sample yielded the 7 T cell receptor beta chains listed below, sequenced in a study of cytomegalovirus exposure and HLA in healthy donors. Amplification used 60 Vbeta primers and 13 Jbeta primers. The data were produced by immunoSEQ multiplex PCR, yet TCRdb's version contains in-frame clones alone and is incomplete. Counted here are approximately 200,000 clones, roughly 84% occurring once; the ten biggest clones make up approximately 0.26%. Sequencing was performed on PBMCs. The origin of the receptors is a boy younger than 18 in good health and CMV-seronegative.

The rearrangement uses TRBV2 and TRBJ2-7; perhaps TRBD2 as D (6 bases). Germline V gene lookup returns CDR1 SNHLY and CDR2 FYNNEI. Trimming shortened V by 0 bases and J by 5 bases, and 11 bases separated the two germline ends. This CDR3 contains 14 residues. The CDR3 sequence: CASSEARLVDEQYF. The CDR3 coding sequence is TGTGCCAGCAGTGAAGCTCGACTAGTCGACGAGCAGTACTTC. Complete variable domain (other parts from reference TRBV2 and TRBJ2-7): EPEVTQTPSHQVTQMGQEVILRCVPISNHLYFYWYRQILGQKVEFLVSFYNNEISEKSEIFDDQFSVERPDGSNFTLKIRSTKLEDSAMYFCASSEARLVDEQYFGPGTRLTVT.

The V and J genes are TRBV30 and TRBJ2-1, with D possibly being TRBD2 (5 bases). Per the germline V gene, CDR1 is GTSNPN and CDR2 is SVGIG (reference sequence). V was shortened by 3 bases and J by 7 bases, with 25 bases between the two germline ends. CDR3 length: 17 residues. CDR3 DNA sequence: TGTGCCTGGAGCGGGATATTCACTAGAACTCTCGCGAATGAGCAGTTCTTC. This translates into CAWSGIFTRTLANEQFF.

J is TRBJ2-7 and V is TRBV21-1; the D call in the table, TRBD1, was not verified against the DNA. TRBV21-1 is a listed pseudogene. The CDR3 runs to 13 residues. The CDR3 reads CASQKAHRYEQYF. As DNA, the CDR3 is TGTGCCAGCCAGAAGGCCCACAGGTACGAGCAGTACTTC.

V and J are TRBV19 and TRBJ1-5; D unresolved. This CDR3 is built from 17 residues. Trimming stripped 0 bases from V and 5 bases from J, with 17 bases between. The germline gives CDR1 LNHDA, CDR2 SQIVND (reference sequence). The CDR3 region has the DNA TGTGCCAGTAGTATAGATGTGGTGATGGCTCTCTATCAGCCCCAGCATTTT. Translating gives CASSIDVVMALYQPQHF.

This sequence joins TRBV30 and TRBJ2-7; TRBD1 matches at 7 bases. This CDR3 contains 14 residues. After removal of 0 bases from V and 0 bases from J, the junction contained 2 bases not matched to a gene. Looked up from germline, CDR1 is GTSNPN and CDR2 is SVGIG (reference sequence). Here the CDR3 reads CAWSVGGTSYEQYF. CDR3 coding DNA: TGTGCCTGGAGTGTAGGGGGCACCTCCTACGAGCAGTACTTC.

This clone was observed a few times. This chain connects TRBV27 to TRBJ2-7; 7 bases align to TRBD2. The CDR3 length is 15 residues. The V gene's germline CDR1 is MNHEY and CDR2 SMNVEV (reference sequence). V lost 2 bases and J lost 2; bases outside the gene matches: 6. CDR3 sequence reads: CASSLGGSLPYEQYF. CDR3 DNA sequence: TGTGCCAGCAGTTTAGGCGGGAGTTTACCCTACGAGCAGTACTTC.

V usage is TRBV5-4 and J usage is TRBJ2-6; 7 bases align to TRBD1. The V and J ends lost 2 bases and 2 bases, in that order; junction bases with no gene match: 7. Germline V gene lookup returns CDR1 SGHNT and CDR2 YYREEE (reference sequence). The CDR3 extends over 17 amino acids. As DNA, the CDR3 is TGTGCCAGCAGCTTATGGAACAGGGGTGCTGGGGCCAACGTCCTGACTTTC. It specifies CASSLWNRGAGANVLTF.